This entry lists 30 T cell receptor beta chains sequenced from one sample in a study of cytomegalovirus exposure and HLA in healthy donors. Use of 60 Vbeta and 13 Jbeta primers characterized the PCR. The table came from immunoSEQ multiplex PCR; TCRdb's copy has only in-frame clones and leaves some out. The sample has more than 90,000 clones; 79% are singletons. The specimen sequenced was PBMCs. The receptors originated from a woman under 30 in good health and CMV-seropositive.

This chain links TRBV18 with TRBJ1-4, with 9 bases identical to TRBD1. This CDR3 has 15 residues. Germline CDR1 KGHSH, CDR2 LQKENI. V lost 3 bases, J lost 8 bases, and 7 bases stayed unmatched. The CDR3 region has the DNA TGTGCCAGCTCACCCCGTACAGGGGGCGAGGAAAAACTGTTTTTT. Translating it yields CASSPRTGGEEKLFF.

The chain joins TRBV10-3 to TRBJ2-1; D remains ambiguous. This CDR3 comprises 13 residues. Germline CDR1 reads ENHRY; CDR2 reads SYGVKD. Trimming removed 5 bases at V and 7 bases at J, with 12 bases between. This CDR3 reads CAISPEVENEQFF. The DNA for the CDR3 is TGTGCCATCAGTCCAGAAGTTGAAAATGAGCAGTTCTTC.

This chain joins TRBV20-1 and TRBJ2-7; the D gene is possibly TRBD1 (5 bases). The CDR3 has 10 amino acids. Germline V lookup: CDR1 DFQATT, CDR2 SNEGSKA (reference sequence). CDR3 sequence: CAGRDYEQYF. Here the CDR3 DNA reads TGCGCAGGGCGCGACTACGAGCAGTACTTC.

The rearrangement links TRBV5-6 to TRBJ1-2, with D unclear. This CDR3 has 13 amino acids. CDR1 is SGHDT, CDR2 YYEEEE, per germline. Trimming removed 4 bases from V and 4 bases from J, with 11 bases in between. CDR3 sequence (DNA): TGTGCCAGCAGCCCGGTTGGGCTCTATGGCTACACCTTC. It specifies CASSPVGLYGYTF.

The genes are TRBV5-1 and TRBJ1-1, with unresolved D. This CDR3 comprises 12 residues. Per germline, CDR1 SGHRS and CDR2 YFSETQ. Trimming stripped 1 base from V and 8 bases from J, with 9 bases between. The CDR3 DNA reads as TGCGCCAGCAGCTTGCCGGGTTCAGAAGCTTTCTTT. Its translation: CASSLPGSEAFF.

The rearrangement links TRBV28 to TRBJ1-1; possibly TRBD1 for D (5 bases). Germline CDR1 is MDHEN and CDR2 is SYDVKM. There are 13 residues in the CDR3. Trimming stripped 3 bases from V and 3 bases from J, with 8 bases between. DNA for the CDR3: TGTGCCAGCAGTTTTTCCAGGGACACTGAAGCTTTCTTT. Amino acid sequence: CASSFSRDTEAFF.

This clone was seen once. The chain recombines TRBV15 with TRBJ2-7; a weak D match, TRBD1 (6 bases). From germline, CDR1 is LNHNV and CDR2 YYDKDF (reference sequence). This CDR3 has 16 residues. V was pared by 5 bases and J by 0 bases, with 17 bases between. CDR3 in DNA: TGTGCCACCAGCGGACGACAGGCCCTCAGCTCCTACGAGCAGTACTTC. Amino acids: CATSGRQALSSYEQYF. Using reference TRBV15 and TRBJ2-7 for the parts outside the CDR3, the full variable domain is DAMVIQNPRYQVTQFGKPVTLSCSQTLNHNVMYWYQQKSSQAPKLLFHYYDKDFNNEADTPDNFQSRRPNTSFCFLDIRSPGLGDTAMYLCATSGRQALSSYEQYFGPGTRLTVT.

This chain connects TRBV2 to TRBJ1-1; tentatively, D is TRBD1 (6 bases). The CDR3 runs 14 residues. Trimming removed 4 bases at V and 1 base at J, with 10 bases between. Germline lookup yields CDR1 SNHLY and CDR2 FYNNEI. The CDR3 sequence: CASSGDRTNTEAFF. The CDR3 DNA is TGTGCCAGCAGTGGCGACAGGACGAACACTGAAGCTTTCTTT.

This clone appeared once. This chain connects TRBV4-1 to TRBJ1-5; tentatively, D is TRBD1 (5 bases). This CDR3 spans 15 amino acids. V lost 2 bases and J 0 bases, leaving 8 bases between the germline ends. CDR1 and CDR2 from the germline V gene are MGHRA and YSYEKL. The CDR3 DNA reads TGCGCCAGCAGCCAATCCCAGGGTAGCAATCAGCCCCAGCATTTT. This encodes CASSQSQGSNQPQHF.

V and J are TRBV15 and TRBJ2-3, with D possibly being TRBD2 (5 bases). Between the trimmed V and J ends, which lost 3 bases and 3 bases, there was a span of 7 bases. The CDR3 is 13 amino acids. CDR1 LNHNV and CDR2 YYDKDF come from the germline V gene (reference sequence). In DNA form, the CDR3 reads TGTGCCACCAGCAGGGGCGGGACAGATACGCAGTATTTT. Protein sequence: CATSRGGTDTQYF.

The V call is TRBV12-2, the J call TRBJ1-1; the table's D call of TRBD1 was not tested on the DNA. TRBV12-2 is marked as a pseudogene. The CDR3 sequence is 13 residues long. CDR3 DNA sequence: TGTGCAAGTCGCTTAGAAGGGGGCCCTGAAGCTTTCTTT. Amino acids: CASRLEGGPEAFF.

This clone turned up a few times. CDR3 in DNA: TGTGCCTGGAGTGCGGGACAGATCTATGGCTACACCTTC. Encoded protein: CAWSAGQIYGYTF. The rearrangement uses TRBV30 and TRBJ1-2; TRBD1 agrees at 7 bases. The CDR3 consists of 13 residues. CDR1 and CDR2 (germline): GTSNPN, SVGIG (reference sequence). After removal of 1 base from V and 4 bases from J, the junction contained 3 bases not matched to a gene.

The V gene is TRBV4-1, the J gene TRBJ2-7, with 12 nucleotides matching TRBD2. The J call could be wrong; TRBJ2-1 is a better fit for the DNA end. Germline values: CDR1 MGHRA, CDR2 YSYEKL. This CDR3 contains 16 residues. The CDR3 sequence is CASSPLPSGRAGEQFF. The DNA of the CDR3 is TGCGCCAGCAGCCCTCTGCCTAGCGGGAGGGCCGGTGAGCAGTTCTTC.

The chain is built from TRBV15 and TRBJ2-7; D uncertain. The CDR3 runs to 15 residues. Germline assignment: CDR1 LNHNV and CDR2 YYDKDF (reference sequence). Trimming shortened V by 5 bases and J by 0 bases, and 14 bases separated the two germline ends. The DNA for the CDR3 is TGTGCCACCAGCCCCGGGTCAGATTCCTCCTACGAGCAGTACTTC. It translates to CATSPGSDSSYEQYF.

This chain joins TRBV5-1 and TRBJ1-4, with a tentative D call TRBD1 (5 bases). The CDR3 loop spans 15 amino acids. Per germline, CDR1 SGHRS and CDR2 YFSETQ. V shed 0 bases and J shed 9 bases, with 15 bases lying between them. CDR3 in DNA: TGCGCCAGCAGCTTGGGTGGTCGTCCAGGGAAAAAACTGTTTTTT. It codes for CASSLGGRPGKKLFF.

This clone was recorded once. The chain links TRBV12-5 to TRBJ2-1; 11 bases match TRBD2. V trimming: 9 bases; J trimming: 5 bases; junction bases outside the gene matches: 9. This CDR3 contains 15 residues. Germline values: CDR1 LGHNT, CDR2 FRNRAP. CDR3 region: CASAPGLAVNNEQFF. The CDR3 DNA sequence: TGTGCTAGCGCACCGGGACTAGCGGTCAACAATGAGCAGTTCTTC.

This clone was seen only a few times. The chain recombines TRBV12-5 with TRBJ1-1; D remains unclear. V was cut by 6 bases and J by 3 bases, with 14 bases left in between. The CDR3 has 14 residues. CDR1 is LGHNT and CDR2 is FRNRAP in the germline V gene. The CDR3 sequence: CASGNRLVDTEAFF. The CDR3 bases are TGTGCTAGTGGAAACAGATTGGTAGACACTGAAGCTTTCTTT.

In DNA form, the CDR3 reads TGTGCCAGCAGCTTGAGGGGTGAGCAGTTCTTC. This codes for CASSLRGEQFF. The chain joins TRBV5-4 to TRBJ2-1; a possible D gene is TRBD1 (5 bases). This CDR3 is 11 amino acids long. The V gene's germline CDR1 is SGHNT and CDR2 YYREEE (reference sequence). The germline V and J ends were trimmed by 1 base and 9 bases, with 5 bases remaining between them.

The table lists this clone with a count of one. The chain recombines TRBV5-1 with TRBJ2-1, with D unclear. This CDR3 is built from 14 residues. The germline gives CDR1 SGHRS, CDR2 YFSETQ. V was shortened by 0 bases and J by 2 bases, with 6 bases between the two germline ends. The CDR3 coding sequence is TGCGCCAGCAGCTTGGGCCAGACCTACAATGAGCAGTTCTTC. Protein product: CASSLGQTYNEQFF. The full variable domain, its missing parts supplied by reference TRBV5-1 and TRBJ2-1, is KAGVTQTPRYLIKTRGQQVTLSCSPISGHRSVSWYQQTPGQGLQFLFEYFSETQRNKGNFPGRFSGRQFSNSRSEMNVSTLELGDSALYLCASSLGQTYNEQFFGPGTRLTVL.

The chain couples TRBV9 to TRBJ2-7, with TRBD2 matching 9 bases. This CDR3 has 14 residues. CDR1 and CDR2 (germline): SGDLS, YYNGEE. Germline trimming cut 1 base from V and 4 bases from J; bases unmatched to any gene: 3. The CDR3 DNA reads TGTGCCAGCAGCGTACTTGCGGGAGGGTACGAGCAGTACTTC. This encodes CASSVLAGGYEQYF.

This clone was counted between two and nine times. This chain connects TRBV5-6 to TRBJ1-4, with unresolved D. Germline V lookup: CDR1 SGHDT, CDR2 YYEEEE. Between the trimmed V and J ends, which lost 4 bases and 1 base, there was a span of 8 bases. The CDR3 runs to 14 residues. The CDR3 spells CASSAGGTNEKLFF. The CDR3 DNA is TGTGCCAGCAGCGCAGGTGGAACTAATGAAAAACTGTTTTTT.

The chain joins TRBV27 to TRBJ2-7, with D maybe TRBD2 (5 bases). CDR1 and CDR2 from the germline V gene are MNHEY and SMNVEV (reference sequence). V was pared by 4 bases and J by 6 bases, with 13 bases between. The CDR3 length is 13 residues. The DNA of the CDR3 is TGTGCCAGCAGTTACCCGGAAGAGGGCGAGCAGTACTTC. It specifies CASSYPEEGEQYF.

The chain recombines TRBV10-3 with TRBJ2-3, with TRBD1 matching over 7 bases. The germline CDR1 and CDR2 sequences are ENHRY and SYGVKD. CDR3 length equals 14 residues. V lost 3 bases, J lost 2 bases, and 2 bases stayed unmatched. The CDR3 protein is CAISEGGDTDTQYF. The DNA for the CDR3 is TGTGCCATCAGTGAAGGGGGCGACACAGATACGCAGTATTTT.

The CDR3 DNA follows: TGTGCCAGTAGTGCTCTCCGGACAGGGGGACGCAACGAGCAGTACTTC. This gives the protein CASSALRTGGRNEQYF. This sequence joins TRBV19 and TRBJ2-7; TRBD1 agrees at 10 bases. CDR1 LNHDA and CDR2 SQIVND come from the germline V gene (reference sequence). This CDR3 comprises 16 residues. V lost 5 bases and J lost 5; bases outside the gene matches: 12.

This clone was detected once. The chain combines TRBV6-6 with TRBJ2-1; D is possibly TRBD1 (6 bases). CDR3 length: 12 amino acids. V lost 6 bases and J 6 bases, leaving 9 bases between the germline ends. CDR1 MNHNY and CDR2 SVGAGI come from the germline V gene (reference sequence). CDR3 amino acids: CASRDSRNEQFF. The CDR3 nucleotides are TGTGCCAGCAGGGACAGCCGCAATGAGCAGTTCTTC.

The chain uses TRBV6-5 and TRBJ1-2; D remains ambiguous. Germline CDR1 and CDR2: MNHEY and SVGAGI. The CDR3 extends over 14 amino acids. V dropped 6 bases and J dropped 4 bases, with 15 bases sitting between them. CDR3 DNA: TGTGCCAGCAGCCTCCGACGGGGTACCTATGGCTACACCTTC. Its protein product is CASSLRRGTYGYTF.

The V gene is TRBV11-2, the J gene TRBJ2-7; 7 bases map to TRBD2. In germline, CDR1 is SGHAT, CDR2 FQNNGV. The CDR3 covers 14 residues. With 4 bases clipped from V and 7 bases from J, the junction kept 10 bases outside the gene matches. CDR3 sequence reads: CASSSLAGLNEQYF. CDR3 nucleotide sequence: TGTGCCAGCAGCTCCTTAGCGGGTTTGAATGAGCAGTACTTC.

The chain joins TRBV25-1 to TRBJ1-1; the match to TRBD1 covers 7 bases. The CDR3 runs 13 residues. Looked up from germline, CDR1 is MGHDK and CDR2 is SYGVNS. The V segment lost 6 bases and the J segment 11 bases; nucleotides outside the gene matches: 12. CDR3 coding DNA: TGTGCCAGCAGCGACAGGGAAGGATCGAAGGCTTTCTTT. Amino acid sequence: CASSDREGSKAFF. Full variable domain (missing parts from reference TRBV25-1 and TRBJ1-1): EADIYQTPRYLVIGTGKKITLECSQTMGHDKMYWYQQDPGMELHLIHYSYGVNSTEKGDLSSESTVSRIRTEHFPLTLESARPSHTSQYLCASSDREGSKAFFGQGTRLTVV.

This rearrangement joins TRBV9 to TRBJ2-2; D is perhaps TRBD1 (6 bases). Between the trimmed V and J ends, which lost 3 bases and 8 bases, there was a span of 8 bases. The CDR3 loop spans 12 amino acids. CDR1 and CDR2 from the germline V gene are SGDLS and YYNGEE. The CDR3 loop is CASSDREGELFF. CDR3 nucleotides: TGTGCCAGCAGCGACAGGGAAGGGGAGCTGTTTTTT.

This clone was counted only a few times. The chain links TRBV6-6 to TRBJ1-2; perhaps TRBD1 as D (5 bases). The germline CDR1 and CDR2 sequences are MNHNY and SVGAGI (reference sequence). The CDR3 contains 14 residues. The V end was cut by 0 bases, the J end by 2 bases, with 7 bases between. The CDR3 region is CASSYSGANYGYTF. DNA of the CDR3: TGTGCCAGCAGTTACTCAGGGGCCAACTATGGCTACACCTTC.